The 30 T cell receptor beta chains below come from one sample, sequenced in a study of siplizumab effects on memory and regulatory T cells. Generated by immunoSEQ multiplex PCR, the TCRdb table keeps only in-frame clones and is missing some. The data contain about 120,000 clones, around 94% of them seen just once; the ten biggest clones take up approximately 1.8%. Sequenced material: non-Treg CD4+ T cells sorted from blood. The receptors derive from a human donor in good health.

The CDR3 region has the DNA TGTGCCATCAGTGAGGGACTAGCGGCAAGCTCCTACAATGAGCAGTTCTTC. Protein product: CAISEGLAASSYNEQFF. This chain connects TRBV10-3 to TRBJ2-1, with 10 bases that match TRBD2. With 2 bases clipped from V and 0 bases from J, the junction kept 4 bases outside the gene matches. CDR3 length equals 17 residues. Germline CDR1 is ENHRY and CDR2 is SYGVKD.

The J gene is TRBJ2-2, the V gene TRBV10-3, with D perhaps TRBD2 (5 bases). The CDR3 extends over 14 amino acids. Germline V gives CDR1 ENHRY, CDR2 SYGVKD. Trimming stripped 1 base from V and 6 bases from J, with 9 bases between. Written as DNA, the CDR3 is TGTGCCATCAGTGAGTTGGGGAGCCCCGGGGAGCTGTTTTTT. Encoded protein: CAISELGSPGELFF.

The chain carries TRBV5-6 and TRBJ2-5, with 10 positions matching TRBD2. This CDR3 has 19 residues. Germline trimming cut 1 base from V and 3 bases from J; bases unmatched to any gene: 15. CDR1 and CDR2 (germline): SGHDT, YYEEEE. CDR3 DNA sequence: TGTGCCAGCAGCTTGATAGAGGGACTAGCGCATACCACTAAAGAGACCCAGTACTTC. Translation gives CASSLIEGLAHTTKETQYF.

The chain carries TRBV19 and TRBJ1-5; TRBD1 might be the D (6 bases). The CDR3 has 17 amino acids. V gave up 5 bases and J gave up 0 bases, with 17 bases separating them. The germline gives CDR1 LNHDA, CDR2 SQIVND (reference sequence). Here the CDR3 DNA reads TGTGCCAGTAGTGCCTTGACAGGCCCCACTAGCAATCAGCCCCAGCATTTT. The encoded protein is CASSALTGPTSNQPQHF.

The CDR3 nucleotides are TGTGCCAGCAGCCAAGCTTTTCAGCAAGCGGGAGGAGAAGCAGATACGCAGTATTTT. Translated, it gives CASSQAFQQAGGEADTQYF. The V call is TRBV4-2, the J call TRBJ2-3, with 9 bases fitting TRBD2. Trimming removed 1 base from V and 4 bases from J; junction bases left unmatched: 15. The germline gives CDR1 LGHNA, CDR2 YNFKEQ. This CDR3 has 19 amino acids.

J is TRBJ2-7 and V is TRBV2, with 9 bases aligning to TRBD2. CDR3 length: 13 residues. Germline CDR1 SNHLY, CDR2 FYNNEI. After removal of 6 bases from V and 2 bases from J, the junction contained 2 bases not matched to a gene. CDR3 nucleotide sequence: TGTGCCAGCAGGATAGCGGGAGCCTACGAGCAGTACTTC. This sequence encodes CASRIAGAYEQYF.

This clone was detected only once. The gene calls are TRBV5-1 and TRBJ2-2; D is ambiguous. Trimming shortened V by 3 bases and J by 4 bases, and 10 bases separated the two germline ends. Germline CDR1 SGHRS, CDR2 YFSETQ. The CDR3 spans 14 residues. The chain's CDR3 is CASSSTGSTGELFF. Here the CDR3 DNA reads TGCGCCAGCAGCTCCACGGGCAGCACCGGGGAGCTGTTTTTT.

V is TRBV5-4 and J is TRBJ2-3; 9 nucleotides align to TRBD1. The CDR3 contains 15 residues. Per the germline V gene, CDR1 is SGHNT and CDR2 is YYREEE (reference sequence). With V trimmed by 4 bases and J by 3 bases, 6 bases remained unmatched. CDR3 nucleotide sequence: TGTGCCAGCAGCACCCCGGGACAGGGAACAGATACGCAGTATTTT. Its protein is CASSTPGQGTDTQYF.

V and J are TRBV5-4 and TRBJ2-5; weak D call: TRBD1 (6 bases). This CDR3 has 14 residues. CDR1 and CDR2 (germline): SGHNT, YYREEE (reference sequence). V dropped 4 bases and J dropped 5 bases, with 15 bases sitting between them. CDR3 protein: CASSGTGLGETQYF. The CDR3 nucleotides are TGTGCCAGCAGCGGAACAGGGTTAGGGGAGACCCAGTACTTC. Together with reference TRBV5-4 and TRBJ2-5, the CDR3 gives the full variable domain: ETGVTQSPTHLIKTRGQQVTLRCSSQSGHNTVSWYQQALGQGPQFIFQYYREEENGRGNFPPRFSGLQFPNYSSELNVNALELDDSALYLCASSGTGLGETQYFGPGTRLLVL.

The chain is built from TRBV19 and TRBJ2-7; D may be TRBD1 (5 bases). Trimming took off 5 bases at V and 2 bases at J, with 19 bases between the two ends. Germline values: CDR1 LNHDA, CDR2 SQIVND (reference sequence). This CDR3 comprises 16 residues. CDR3 region: CASSPRQIVYTYEQYF. The CDR3 coding sequence is TGTGCCAGTAGTCCCCGACAGATCGTTTATACCTACGAGCAGTACTTC. Based on the CDR3 plus reference TRBV19 and TRBJ2-7, the full variable domain is DGGITQSPKYLFRKEGQNVTLSCEQNLNHDAMYWYRQDPGQGLRLIYYSQIVNDFQKGDIAEGYSVSREKKESFPLTVTSAQKNPTAFYLCASSPRQIVYTYEQYFGPGTRLTVT.

The chain links TRBV5-1 to TRBJ2-5; 12 bases line up with TRBD2. Per germline, CDR1 SGHRS and CDR2 YFSETQ. This CDR3 has 19 amino acids. Trimming at V came to 3 bases and at J to 4 bases, leaving 16 bases not matched to a gene. In DNA, the CDR3 is TGCGCCAGCAGCTCCTTTACGACTAGCGGGGGCCCCGGGAGAGAGACCCAGTACTTC. This translates into CASSSFTTSGGPGRETQYF.

The rearrangement joins TRBV19 to TRBJ2-5, with 7 bases identical to TRBD1. Germline V gene lookup returns CDR1 LNHDA and CDR2 SQIVND (reference sequence). The CDR3 totals 16 residues. V trimming: 1 base; J trimming: 5 bases; junction bases outside the gene matches: 10. The CDR3 is CASSIGWGTVGETQYF. In nucleotides, the CDR3 is TGTGCCAGTAGTATAGGATGGGGGACAGTGGGGGAGACCCAGTACTTC.

The chain links TRBV18 to TRBJ2-1, with 12 bases aligning to TRBD2. The CDR3 is made up of 20 amino acids. After removal of 2 bases from V and 7 bases from J, the junction contained 18 bases not matched to a gene. Looked up from germline, CDR1 is KGHSH and CDR2 is LQKENI. This CDR3 is CASSPFSGTSGLAGTNEQFF. CDR3 nucleotides: TGTGCCAGCTCACCATTCTCCGGGACAAGTGGACTAGCGGGGACAAATGAGCAGTTCTTC.

V gene TRBV9 combines with J gene TRBJ1-4, with D uncertain. The ends were cut back, 1 base at V and 0 bases at J, with 7 bases in the middle. Per the germline V gene, CDR1 is SGDLS and CDR2 is YYNGEE. This CDR3 comprises 15 residues. This CDR3 reads CASSVSIATNEKLFF. The CDR3 nucleotides are TGTGCCAGCAGCGTATCAATTGCAACTAATGAAAAACTGTTTTTT.

This clone was seen more than once but under ten times. The gene calls are TRBV5-1 and TRBJ1-6; TRBD1 matches at 7 bases. CDR1 and CDR2 (germline): SGHRS, YFSETQ. The CDR3 covers 15 residues. V gave up 6 bases and J gave up 7 bases; unmatched junction bases: 10. CDR3 amino acids: CASKPGTGENSPLHF. DNA of the CDR3: TGCGCCAGCAAACCTGGTACAGGGGAGAATTCACCCCTCCACTTT.

This clone was seen a single time. The J gene is TRBJ1-1, the V gene TRBV10-3; no reliable D call. V lost 8 bases and J 0 bases, leaving 10 bases between the germline ends. The germline V gene encodes CDR1 ENHRY and CDR2 SYGVKD. The CDR3 is made up of 13 amino acids. The CDR3 DNA sequence: TGTGCCATCCAGAAACCTATGAACACTGAAGCTTTCTTT. Encoded protein: CAIQKPMNTEAFF.

The chain couples TRBV4-2 to TRBJ1-2, with D perhaps TRBD1 (5 bases). The CDR3 covers 15 residues. The V end was cut by 4 bases, the J end by 3 bases, with 15 bases between. Germline CDR1 reads LGHNA; CDR2 reads YNFKEQ. CDR3 in DNA: TGTGCCAGCAGCCCCTCCCAGGGCCCCGACTATGGCTACACCTTC. The encoded protein is CASSPSQGPDYGYTF.

The chain carries TRBV2 and TRBJ1-2; D unresolved. Germline CDR1 is SNHLY and CDR2 is FYNNEI. This CDR3 comprises 13 residues. The germline V and J ends were trimmed by 1 base and 8 bases, with 11 bases remaining between them. CDR3 in DNA: TGTGCCAGCAGTGAAGAACGGGCGCGGGGCTACACCTTC. Its protein product is CASSEERARGYTF.

V usage is TRBV9 and J usage is TRBJ1-3; the match to TRBD1 covers 8 bases. Germline CDR1 reads SGDLS; CDR2 reads YYNGEE. The CDR3 loop spans 14 amino acids. J lost 7 bases, V lost 3 bases, and 6 bases had no gene match. CDR3 region: CASSDRGIPNTIYF. Written as DNA, the CDR3 is TGTGCCAGCAGCGACAGGGGGATCCCGAACACCATATATTTT.

The genes are TRBV6-4 and TRBJ2-5; D possibly corresponds to TRBD2 (5 bases). V lost 5 bases to trimming and J lost 5 bases, with 21 bases between them. Germline V gene data show CDR1 as MRHNA and CDR2 as SNTAGT. The CDR3 is 16 amino acids. The CDR3 DNA sequence: TGTGCCAGCAGTTTCTTGCAGACGACGGGGAGCGAGACCCAGTACTTC. This gives the protein CASSFLQTTGSETQYF.

V usage is TRBV7-3 and J usage is TRBJ1-1; TRBD1 might be the D (6 bases). V was shortened by 5 bases and J by 5 bases, with 12 bases between the two germline ends. Germline V gene data show CDR1 as SGHTA and CDR2 as FQGTGA. This CDR3 comprises 13 residues. The CDR3 DNA is TGTGCCAGCAGCCCCCTACAGGGAACTGAAGCTTTCTTT. Protein: CASSPLQGTEAFF. Looking up the rest from reference TRBV7-3 and TRBJ1-1 gives the full variable domain: GAGVSQTPSNKVTEKGKYVELRCDPISGHTALYWYRQSLGQGPEFLIYFQGTGAADDSGLPNDRFFAVRPEGSVSTLKIQRTERGDSAVYLCASSPLQGTEAFFGQGTRLTVV.

This clone appeared a single time. V gene TRBV11-3 combines with J gene TRBJ2-7; 12 positions agree with TRBD2. The CDR3 has 14 amino acids. V was pared by 5 bases and J by 6 bases, with 5 bases of the junction left unmatched. Per the germline V gene, CDR1 is SGHNT and CDR2 is YENEEA. In DNA, the CDR3 is TGTGCCAGCAGCCCGACTAGCGGGAGTGGCGAGCAGTACTTC. The encoded protein is CASSPTSGSGEQYF.

This clone was counted a single time. The rearrangement links TRBV6-5 to TRBJ1-2; weak D call: TRBD1 (5 bases). Trimming took off 0 bases at V and 4 bases at J, with 9 bases between the two ends. There are 14 residues in the CDR3. Per germline, CDR1 MNHEY and CDR2 SVGAGI. The CDR3, as DNA: TGTGCCAGCAGTTACTCGAGAGGGGTCTATGGCTACACCTTC. Translation gives CASSYSRGVYGYTF.

A word on this clone: This CDR3 is also generated by other DNA sequences in the sample. The chain employs TRBV28 and TRBJ1-6, with 7 bases that match TRBD1. CDR1 and CDR2 (germline): MDHEN, SYDVKM. V shed 2 bases and J 8 bases; nucleotides not matched to a gene: 3. The CDR3 runs 14 residues. The CDR3 loop is CASSLQDRDSPLHF. The CDR3 coding sequence is TGTGCCAGCAGTTTACAAGACAGGGATTCACCCCTCCACTTT.

The table lists this clone with a count of one. This chain uses TRBV6-6 with TRBJ2-3; a weak D match, TRBD2 (5 bases). This CDR3 has 15 residues. Trimming removed 4 bases from V and 1 base from J, with 12 bases in between. The germline gives CDR1 MNHNY, CDR2 SVGAGI (reference sequence). As DNA, the CDR3 is TGTGCCAGCAGTTTTTACACTAGGGGCACAGATACGCAGTATTTT. Amino acid sequence: CASSFYTRGTDTQYF.

The chain recombines TRBV5-1 with TRBJ2-1; 8 nucleotides agree with TRBD2. In germline, CDR1 is SGHRS, CDR2 YFSETQ. The CDR3 loop spans 14 amino acids. The ends lost 5 bases at V and 9 bases at J; junction bases unmatched: 10. As DNA, the CDR3 is TGCGCCAGCAGGCGGACTAGCCTAAGCCTTGAGCAGTTCTTC. This translates into CASRRTSLSLEQFF.

The rearrangement joins TRBV6-5 to TRBJ1-1; D is perhaps TRBD1 (5 bases). Germline V lookup: CDR1 MNHEY, CDR2 SVGAGI. Trimming shortened V by 0 bases and J by 6 bases, and 8 bases separated the two germline ends. The CDR3 sequence is 13 residues long. The CDR3: CASSYSRASEAFF. The DNA of the CDR3 is TGTGCCAGCAGTTACTCCAGGGCATCTGAAGCTTTCTTT.

This clone was detected once. The chain uses TRBV7-9 and TRBJ1-3; D is unresolved. Looked up from germline, CDR1 is SEHNR and CDR2 is FQNEAQ (reference sequence). The CDR3 length is 15 residues. Trimming cost V 5 bases and J 4 bases, with 15 bases left between them. The CDR3 loop reads CASSPPPRLGNTIYF. CDR3 nucleotides: TGTGCCAGCAGCCCCCCACCCAGGTTGGGAAACACCATATATTTT.

The rearrangement uses TRBV6-1 and TRBJ2-5; D unclear. The CDR3 covers 13 residues. Trimming left V 5 bases short and J 4 bases short, with 11 bases between. CDR1 is MNHNS, CDR2 SASEGT, per germline. The CDR3 is CASSPRTGETQYF. The CDR3 bases are TGTGCCAGCAGTCCTCGGACGGGAGAGACCCAGTACTTC.

The chain employs TRBV5-1 and TRBJ2-7, with D unresolved. V shed 2 bases and J shed 6 bases, with 9 bases lying between them. Germline V lookup: CDR1 SGHRS, CDR2 YFSETQ. This CDR3 has 12 residues. The CDR3 sequence is CASSFDRREQYF. The CDR3 coding sequence is TGCGCCAGCAGCTTCGACCGGCGCGAGCAGTACTTC.